The 10 T cell receptor beta chains given below trace back to one sample, sequenced in a study of cytomegalovirus exposure and HLA in healthy donors. PCR amplification relied on 60 Vbeta primers (plus 13 Jbeta primers). Assay used: immunoSEQ multiplex PCR; TCRdb lists only in-frame clones, some missing. The table lists 150,000 to 200,000 clones, 84% of them singletons. The sequenced material came from PBMCs. These receptors all stem from a boy aged 2 to 10 in good health and CMV-seronegative.

V is TRBV25-1 and J is TRBJ2-6; 8 bases align to TRBD1. Germline V lookup: CDR1 MGHDK, CDR2 SYGVNS. The CDR3 covers 16 residues. Losses at the gene ends were 6 bases for V and 2 bases for J; bases not matched to a gene: 6. Written as DNA, the CDR3 is TGTGCCAGCAGGAAGAACAGGGGGGCTGGGGCCAACGTCCTGACTTTC. Its translation is CASRKNRGAGANVLTF.

CDR3 residues: CASSSPGGESNTEAFF. In DNA, the CDR3 is TGTGCCAGCAGCTCGCCGGGAGGGGAATCGAACACTGAAGCTTTCTTT. V usage is TRBV7-9 and J usage is TRBJ1-1; tentative D call: TRBD1 (5 bases). CDR1 SEHNR and CDR2 FQNEAQ come from the germline V gene (reference sequence). This CDR3 is built from 16 residues. The ends were cut back, 4 bases at V and 1 base at J, with 16 bases in the middle.

CDR3 sequence (DNA): TGTGCCAGCTCACCAACTGGAGAGACCCAGTACTTC. This gives the protein CASSPTGETQYF. The chain employs TRBV18 and TRBJ2-5, with D hard to call. The CDR3 runs to 12 residues. Germline V gene data show CDR1 as KGHSH and CDR2 as LQKENI. Trimming stripped 2 bases from V and 4 bases from J, with 5 bases between.

This chain connects TRBV19 to TRBJ1-5; maybe TRBD1 (5 bases). Germline V CDR1 and CDR2: LNHDA, SQIVND (reference sequence). Trimming cost V 10 bases and J 3 bases, with 13 bases left between them. The CDR3 loop spans 13 amino acids. Here the CDR3 reads CATNWGSNQPQHF. CDR3 DNA: TGTGCCACGAACTGGGGCTCCAATCAGCCCCAGCATTTT.

The count of this clone is one. The chain couples TRBV5-4 to TRBJ1-3; tentative D call: TRBD1 (6 bases). Germline values: CDR1 SGHNT, CDR2 YYREEE (reference sequence). The V and J ends lost 3 bases and 3 bases respectively, with 22 bases between them. The CDR3 loop spans 18 amino acids. The CDR3 loop is CASSSGVLTDSDGNTIYF. The CDR3 DNA is TGTGCCAGCAGCTCTGGAGTGTTAACGGACAGCGATGGAAACACCATATATTTT.

The chain recombines TRBV10-3 with TRBJ1-5; D is unclear. With 6 bases removed from V and 3 bases from J, the gap between germline ends came to 15 bases. From germline, CDR1 is ENHRY and CDR2 SYGVKD. This CDR3 spans 15 amino acids. DNA for the CDR3: TGTGCCATCAGAAAAGGGAGCGGCCTCAATCAGCCCCAGCATTTT. It specifies CAIRKGSGLNQPQHF.

Written as DNA, the CDR3 is TGTGCCAGCAGTGATGTCGGGGAGGCAAACTATGGCTACACCTTC. Protein sequence: CASSDVGEANYGYTF. V is TRBV2 and J is TRBJ1-2; D gene uncertain. This CDR3 is built from 15 residues. V lost 3 bases to trimming and J lost 2 bases, with 13 bases between them. The germline V gene encodes CDR1 SNHLY and CDR2 FYNNEI.

The chain employs TRBV6-4 and TRBJ1-5, with D hard to call. This CDR3 is built from 15 residues. CDR1 is MRHNA and CDR2 is SNTAGT in the germline V gene. The V end was cut by 5 bases, the J end by 3 bases, with 14 bases between. The CDR3 region is CASSRPVCINQPQHF. The CDR3 DNA reads as TGTGCCAGCAGTCGCCCGGTATGCATCAATCAGCCCCAGCATTTT.

This clone has only a few counts. The chain carries TRBV25-1 and TRBJ2-1; possible D gene TRBD2, 6 bases. The CDR3 length is 14 residues. V was clipped by 5 bases and J by 7 bases, with 15 bases between them. Germline CDR1 is MGHDK and CDR2 is SYGVNS. The CDR3 DNA follows: TGTGCCAGCAGTCTGGAGGGGTACTGGAATGAGCAGTTCTTC. This encodes CASSLEGYWNEQFF.

This chain links TRBV7-2 with TRBJ2-1, with 11 bases that match TRBD1. The trim removed 6 bases at V and 15 bases at J, leaving 10 bases unmatched. This CDR3 spans 13 amino acids. Germline-derived CDR1 and CDR2 are SGHTA and FQGNSA. This chain's CDR3 is CASRSWGTGGRFF. As DNA, the CDR3 is TGTGCCAGCAGATCTTGGGGGACAGGGGGTCGGTTCTTC.